The sequence of this T cell receptor beta chain was determined in a study of blood T cells in healthy people across ages. Study conclusions and caveats: Percentage of naive T cells showed a strong correlation with TCR beta diversity. No one knew whether donors had CMV, which possibly confounded expanded clonotype changes.

Remarks on this clonotype: What it recognizes is unknown.

There are 14 residues in the CDR3. Germline V lookup: CDR1 MDHEN, CDR2 SYDVKM. Primers used in a second PCR of roughly 6 to 11 cycles were a sample-barcoded 5' primer and a J-beta primer mix. TCRdb re-called the 5' RACE reads with MiXCR, one entry per CDR3 protein. This table has about 800,000 distinct CDR3 sequences, more than 20% appearing once. These data also formed part of another study, on T cells of mothers and their children. From that study: Maternal samples each gave over 8 million TCR beta CDR3 reads, and child samples roughly 3 million each.

The J gene is TRBJ2-5, the V gene TRBV28; D perhaps matches TRBD1 (5 bases). TRBJ2-7 matches the DNA end more closely, so the J call is doubtful. This TCR was recovered from a boy younger than 18 in good health. Sequences were obtained from blood. The CDR3 DNA is TGTGCCAGCAGGGAGATGCAGGGTGGATACGAGCAGTACTTC. Translated: CASREMQGGYEQYF.